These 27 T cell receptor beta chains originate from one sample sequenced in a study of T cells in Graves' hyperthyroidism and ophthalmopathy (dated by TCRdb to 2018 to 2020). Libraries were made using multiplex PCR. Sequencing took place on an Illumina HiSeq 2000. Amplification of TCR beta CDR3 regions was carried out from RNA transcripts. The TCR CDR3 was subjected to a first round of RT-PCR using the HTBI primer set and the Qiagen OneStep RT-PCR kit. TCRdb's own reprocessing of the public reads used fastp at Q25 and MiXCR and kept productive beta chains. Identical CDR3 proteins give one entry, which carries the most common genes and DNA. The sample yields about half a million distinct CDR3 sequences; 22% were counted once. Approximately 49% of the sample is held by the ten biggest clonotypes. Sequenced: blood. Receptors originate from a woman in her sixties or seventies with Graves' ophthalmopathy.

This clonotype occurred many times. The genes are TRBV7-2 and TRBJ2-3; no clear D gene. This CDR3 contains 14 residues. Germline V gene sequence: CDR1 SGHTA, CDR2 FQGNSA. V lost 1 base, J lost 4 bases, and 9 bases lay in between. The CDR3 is CASSLGIFSDTQYF. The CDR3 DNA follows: TGTGCCAGCAGCTTAGGGATCTTTTCAGATACGCAGTATTTT. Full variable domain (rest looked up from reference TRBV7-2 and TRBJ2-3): GAGVSQSPSNKVTEKGKDVELRCDPISGHTALYWYRQSLGQGLEFLIYFQGNSAPDKSGLPSDRFSAERTGGSVSTLTIQRTQQEDSAVYLCASSLGIFSDTQYFGPGTRLTVL.

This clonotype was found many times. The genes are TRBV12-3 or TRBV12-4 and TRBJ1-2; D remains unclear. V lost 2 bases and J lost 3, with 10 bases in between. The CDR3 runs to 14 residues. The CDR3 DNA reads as TGTGCCAGCAGTTTACGTACTGTAGACTATGGCTACACCTTC. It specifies CASSLRTVDYGYTF.

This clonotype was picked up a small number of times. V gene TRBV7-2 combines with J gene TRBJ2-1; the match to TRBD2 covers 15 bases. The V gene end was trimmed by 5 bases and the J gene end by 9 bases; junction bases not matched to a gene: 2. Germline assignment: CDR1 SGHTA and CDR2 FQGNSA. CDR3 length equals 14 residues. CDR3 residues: CASSMGLAGGEQFF. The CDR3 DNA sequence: TGTGCCAGCAGCATGGGACTAGCGGGAGGTGAGCAGTTCTTC.

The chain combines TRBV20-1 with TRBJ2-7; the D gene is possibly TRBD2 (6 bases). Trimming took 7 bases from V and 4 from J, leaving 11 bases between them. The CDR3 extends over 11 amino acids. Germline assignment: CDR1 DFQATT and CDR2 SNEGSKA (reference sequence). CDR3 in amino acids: CSGLGGYEQYF. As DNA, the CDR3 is TGCAGTGGCCTCGGGGGTTACGAGCAGTACTTC.

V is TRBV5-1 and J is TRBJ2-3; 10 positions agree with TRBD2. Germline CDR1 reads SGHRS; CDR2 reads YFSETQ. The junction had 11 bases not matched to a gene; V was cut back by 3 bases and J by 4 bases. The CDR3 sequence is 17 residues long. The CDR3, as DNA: TGCGCCAGCAGCTCCTTGAGTGGGCTAGCGGGGGCAGATACGCAGTATTTT. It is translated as CASSSLSGLAGADTQYF. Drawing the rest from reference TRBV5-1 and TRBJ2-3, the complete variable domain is KAGVTQTPRYLIKTRGQQVTLSCSPISGHRSVSWYQQTPGQGLQFLFEYFSETQRNKGNFPGRFSGRQFSNSRSEMNVSTLELGDSALYLCASSSLSGLAGADTQYFGPGTRLTVL.

The DNA of the CDR3 is TGTGCCAGCAGAGTTTCAGGGGTCACCGGGGAGCTGTTTTTT. Translating gives CASRVSGVTGELFF. The rearrangement joins TRBV12-3 or TRBV12-4 to TRBJ2-2; possibly TRBD1 for D (6 bases). V lost 6 bases and J 4 bases, leaving 12 bases between the germline ends. The length of the CDR3 is 14 residues.

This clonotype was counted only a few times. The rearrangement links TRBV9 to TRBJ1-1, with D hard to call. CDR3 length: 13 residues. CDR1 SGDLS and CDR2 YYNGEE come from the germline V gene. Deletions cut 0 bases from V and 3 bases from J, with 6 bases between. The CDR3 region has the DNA TGTGCCAGCAGCGTAGCTACCGACACTGAAGCTTTCTTT. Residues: CASSVATDTEAFF.

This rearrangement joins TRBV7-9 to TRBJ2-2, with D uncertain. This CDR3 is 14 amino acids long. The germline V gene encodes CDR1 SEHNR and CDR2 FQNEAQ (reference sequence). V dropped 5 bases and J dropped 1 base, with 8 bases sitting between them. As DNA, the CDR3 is TGTGCCAGCAGCCAAGTAGTGAACACCGGGGAGCTGTTTTTT. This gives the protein CASSQVVNTGELFF. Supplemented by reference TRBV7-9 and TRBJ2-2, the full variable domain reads DTGVSQNPRHKITKRGQNVTFRCDPISEHNRLYWYRQTLGQGPEFLTYFQNEAQLEKSRLLSDRFSAERPKGSFSTLEIQRTEQGDSAMYLCASSQVVNTGELFFGEGSRLTVL.

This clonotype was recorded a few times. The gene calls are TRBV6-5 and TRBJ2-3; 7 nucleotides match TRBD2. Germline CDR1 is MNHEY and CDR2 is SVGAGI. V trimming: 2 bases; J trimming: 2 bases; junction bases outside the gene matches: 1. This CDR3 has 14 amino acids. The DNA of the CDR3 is TGTGCCAGCAGTTACACTAGCGTCACAGATACGCAGTATTTT. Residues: CASSYTSVTDTQYF.

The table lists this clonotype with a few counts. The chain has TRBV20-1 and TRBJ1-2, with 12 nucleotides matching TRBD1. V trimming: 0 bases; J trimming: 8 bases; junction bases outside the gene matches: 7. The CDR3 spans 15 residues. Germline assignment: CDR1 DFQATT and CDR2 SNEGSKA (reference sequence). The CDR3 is CSARDLRDRGRGYTF. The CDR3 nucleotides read TGCAGTGCTAGAGATCTCCGGGACAGGGGGCGAGGCTACACCTTC.

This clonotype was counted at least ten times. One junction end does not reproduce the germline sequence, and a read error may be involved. The CDR3 sequence: CASSLWDRGGNQPQHF. The CDR3 region has the DNA TGTGCCAGCAGTCTATGGGACAGGGGTGGCAATCAGCCCCAGCATTTT. V usage is TRBV28 and J usage is TRBJ1-5; 10 bases line up with TRBD1. Germline CDR1 MDHEN, CDR2 SYDVKM. The CDR3 is 16 residues long.

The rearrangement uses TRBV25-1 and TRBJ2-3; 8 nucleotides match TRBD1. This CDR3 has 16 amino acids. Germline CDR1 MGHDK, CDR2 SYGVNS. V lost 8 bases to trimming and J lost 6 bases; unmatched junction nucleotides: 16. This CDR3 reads CASGTRTGFLGDTQYF. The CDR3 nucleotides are TGTGCCAGCGGCACCAGGACAGGGTTCTTAGGGGATACGCAGTATTTT.

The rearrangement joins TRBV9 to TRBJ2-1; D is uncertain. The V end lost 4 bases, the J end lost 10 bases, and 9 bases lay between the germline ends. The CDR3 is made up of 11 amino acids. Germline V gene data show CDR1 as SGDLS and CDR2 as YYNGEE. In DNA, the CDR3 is TGTGCCAGCAGCCCCACGGCCGAGCAGTTCTTC. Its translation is CASSPTAEQFF.

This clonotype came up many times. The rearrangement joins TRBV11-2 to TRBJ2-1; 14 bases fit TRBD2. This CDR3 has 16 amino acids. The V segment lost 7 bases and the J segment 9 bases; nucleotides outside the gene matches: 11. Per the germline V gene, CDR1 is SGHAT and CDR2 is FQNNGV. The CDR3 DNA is TGTGCCAGCACCACCGGCACGGGACTAGCGGGAGCTGAGCAGTTCTTC. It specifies CASTTGTGLAGAEQFF.

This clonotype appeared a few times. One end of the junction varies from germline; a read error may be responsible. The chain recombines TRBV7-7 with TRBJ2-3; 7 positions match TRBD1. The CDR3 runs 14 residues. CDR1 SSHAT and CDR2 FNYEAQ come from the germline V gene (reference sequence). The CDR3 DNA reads TGTGCTAGCAGCTTGCGGACAGGCGAAGATACGCAGTATTTT. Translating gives CASSLRTGEDTQYF. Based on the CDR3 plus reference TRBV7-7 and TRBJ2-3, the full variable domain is GAGVSQSPRYKVTKRGQDVTLRCDPISSHATLYWYQQALGQGPEFLTYFNYEAQPDKSGLPSDRFSAERPEGSISTLTIQRTEQRDSAMYRCASSLRTGEDTQYFGPGTRLTVL.

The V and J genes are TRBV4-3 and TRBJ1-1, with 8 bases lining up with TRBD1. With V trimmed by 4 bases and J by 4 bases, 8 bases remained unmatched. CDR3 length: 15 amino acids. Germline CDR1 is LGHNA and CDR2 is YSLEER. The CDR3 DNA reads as TGCGCCAGCAGCCTGAACAGGGGGGGACGCACTGAAGCTTTCTTT. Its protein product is CASSLNRGGRTEAFF.

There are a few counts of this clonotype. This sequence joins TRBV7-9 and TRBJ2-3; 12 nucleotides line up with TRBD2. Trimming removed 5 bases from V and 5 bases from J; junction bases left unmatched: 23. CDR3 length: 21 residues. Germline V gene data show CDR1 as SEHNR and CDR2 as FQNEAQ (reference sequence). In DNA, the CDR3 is TGTGCCAGCAGCCTCTCACGAGCAGCCTTCCCGGGACTAGCGGGTATAGATACGCAGTATTTT. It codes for CASSLSRAAFPGLAGIDTQYF.

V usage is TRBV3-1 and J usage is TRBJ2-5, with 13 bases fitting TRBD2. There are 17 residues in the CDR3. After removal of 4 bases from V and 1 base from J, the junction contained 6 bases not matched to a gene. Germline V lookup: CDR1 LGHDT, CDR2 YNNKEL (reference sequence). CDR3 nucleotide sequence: TGTGCCAGCAGCCTTGGACTAGCGGGAGCTATCCAAGAGACCCAGTACTTC. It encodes CASSLGLAGAIQETQYF.

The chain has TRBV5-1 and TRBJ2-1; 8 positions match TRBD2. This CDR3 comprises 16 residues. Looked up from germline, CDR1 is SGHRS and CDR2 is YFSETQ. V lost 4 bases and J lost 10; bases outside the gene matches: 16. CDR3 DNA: TGCGCCAGCAGCCGGGGGGGGGACCGGCCCCCATGGGAGCAGTTCTTC. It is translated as CASSRGGDRPPWEQFF.

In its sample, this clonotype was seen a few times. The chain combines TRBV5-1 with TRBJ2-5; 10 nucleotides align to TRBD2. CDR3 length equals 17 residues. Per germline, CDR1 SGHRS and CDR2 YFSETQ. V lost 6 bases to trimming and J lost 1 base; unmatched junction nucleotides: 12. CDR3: CASTTAGTSARQETQYF. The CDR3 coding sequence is TGCGCCAGCACCACAGCGGGGACTAGCGCACGCCAAGAGACCCAGTACTTC.

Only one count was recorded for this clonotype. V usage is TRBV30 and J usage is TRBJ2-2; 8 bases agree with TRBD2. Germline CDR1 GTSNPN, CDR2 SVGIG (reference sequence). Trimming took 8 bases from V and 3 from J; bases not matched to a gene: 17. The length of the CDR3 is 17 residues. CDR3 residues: CAHSGGRKREYTGELFF. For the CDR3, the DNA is TGTGCCCACAGTGGGGGGAGGAAGCGGGAGTACACCGGGGAGCTGTTTTTT.

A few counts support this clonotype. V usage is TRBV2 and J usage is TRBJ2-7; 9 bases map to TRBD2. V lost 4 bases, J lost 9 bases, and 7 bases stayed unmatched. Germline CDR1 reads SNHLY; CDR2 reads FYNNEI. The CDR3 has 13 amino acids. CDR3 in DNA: TGTGCCAGCAGTGTGACTAGCGGTCTTGGGCAGTACTTC. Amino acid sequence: CASSVTSGLGQYF.

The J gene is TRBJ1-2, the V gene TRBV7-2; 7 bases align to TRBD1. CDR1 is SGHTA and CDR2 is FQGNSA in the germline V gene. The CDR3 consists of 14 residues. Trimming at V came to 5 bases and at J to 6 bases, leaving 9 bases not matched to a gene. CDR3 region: CASSARQGVNGYTF. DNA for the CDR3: TGTGCCAGCAGCGCCAGACAGGGAGTGAATGGCTACACCTTC.

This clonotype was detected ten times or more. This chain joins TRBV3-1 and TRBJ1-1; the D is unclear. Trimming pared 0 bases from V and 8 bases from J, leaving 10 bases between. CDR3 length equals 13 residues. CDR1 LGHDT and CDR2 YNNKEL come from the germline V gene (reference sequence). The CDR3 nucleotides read TGTGCCAGCAGCCAAGATCATGGCAGAGAAGCTTTCTTT. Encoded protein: CASSQDHGREAFF.

The CDR3 DNA is TGCGCCAGCAGCTTGGGAGGATCCGCCCACGAGCAGTACTTC. It translates to CASSLGGSAHEQYF. The chain uses TRBV5-1 and TRBJ2-7, with D hard to call. This CDR3 comprises 14 residues. Trimming cost V 0 bases and J 5 bases, with 12 bases left between them. Germline assignment: CDR1 SGHRS and CDR2 YFSETQ.

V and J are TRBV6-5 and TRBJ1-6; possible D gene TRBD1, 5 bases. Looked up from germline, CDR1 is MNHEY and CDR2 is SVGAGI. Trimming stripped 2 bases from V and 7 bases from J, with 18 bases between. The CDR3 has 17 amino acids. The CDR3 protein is CASSYQQVQAGNSPLHF. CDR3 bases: TGTGCCAGCAGTTACCAACAGGTTCAAGCGGGCAATTCACCCCTCCACTTT.

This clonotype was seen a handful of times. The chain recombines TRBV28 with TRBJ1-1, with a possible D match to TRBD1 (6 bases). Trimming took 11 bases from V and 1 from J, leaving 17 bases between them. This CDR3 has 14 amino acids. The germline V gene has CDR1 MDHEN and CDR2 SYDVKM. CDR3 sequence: CACGGFAGNTEAFF. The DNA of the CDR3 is TGTGCCTGCGGGGGCTTCGCGGGGAACACTGAAGCTTTCTTT.